The 4 T cell receptor beta chains listed next were all sequenced from one sample in a study of T cells after yellow fever vaccination. From the 5' RACE reads, TCRdb called clonotypes with MiXCR, one entry per CDR3 protein. The table shows under 700,000 distinct CDR3 sequences, with less than 20% occurring only once. This specimen was PBMCs, taken less than 6 days after the first yellow fever vaccination. The receptors derive from a man aged 18 to 30 who received the YFV17D yellow fever vaccine.

The CDR3: CAISGGWGETQYF. In DNA form, the CDR3 reads TGTGCCATCAGTGGAGGGTGGGGCGAGACCCAGTACTTC. The chain is built from TRBV10-3 and TRBJ2-5; D possibly matches TRBD1 or TRBD2 (5 bases each). Germline V gene data show CDR1 as ENHRY and CDR2 as SYGVKD. The CDR3 has 13 amino acids. Between the trimmed V and J ends, which lost 4 bases and 5 bases, there was a span of 11 bases.

V and J are TRBV3-1 and TRBJ2-1; TRBD1 or TRBD2 may be the D gene (5 bases each). CDR1 and CDR2 from the germline V gene are LGHDT and YNNKEL (reference sequence). V lost 4 bases to trimming and J lost 3 bases, with 28 bases between them. The CDR3 has 20 amino acids. CDR3 nucleotide sequence: TGTGCCAGCAGCCCCTTCCAGGGCGGGTTTTCTAGCCCCTTCTACAATGAGCAGTTCTTC. Protein product: CASSPFQGGFSSPFYNEQFF.

This clonotype was picked up a small number of times. The genes are TRBV10-2 and TRBJ2-1, with D perhaps matching TRBD2 (5 bases). Trimming took 8 bases from V and 4 from J, leaving 12 bases between them. This CDR3 is built from 13 residues. In germline, CDR1 is WSHSY, CDR2 SAAADI. CDR3 loop: CASGRTDYNEQFF. For the CDR3, the DNA is TGCGCCAGCGGAAGGACTGATTACAATGAGCAGTTCTTC.

The chain joins TRBV4-2 to TRBJ2-1; 13 nucleotides line up with TRBD2. CDR1 LGHNA and CDR2 YNFKEQ come from the germline V gene. This CDR3 is built from 18 residues. V lost 4 bases to trimming and J lost 0 bases; unmatched junction nucleotides: 6. CDR3 DNA: TGTGCCAGCAGCCCGACTAGCGGGGGGCTCCCCTCCTACAATGAGCAGTTCTTC. This gives the protein CASSPTSGGLPSYNEQFF.